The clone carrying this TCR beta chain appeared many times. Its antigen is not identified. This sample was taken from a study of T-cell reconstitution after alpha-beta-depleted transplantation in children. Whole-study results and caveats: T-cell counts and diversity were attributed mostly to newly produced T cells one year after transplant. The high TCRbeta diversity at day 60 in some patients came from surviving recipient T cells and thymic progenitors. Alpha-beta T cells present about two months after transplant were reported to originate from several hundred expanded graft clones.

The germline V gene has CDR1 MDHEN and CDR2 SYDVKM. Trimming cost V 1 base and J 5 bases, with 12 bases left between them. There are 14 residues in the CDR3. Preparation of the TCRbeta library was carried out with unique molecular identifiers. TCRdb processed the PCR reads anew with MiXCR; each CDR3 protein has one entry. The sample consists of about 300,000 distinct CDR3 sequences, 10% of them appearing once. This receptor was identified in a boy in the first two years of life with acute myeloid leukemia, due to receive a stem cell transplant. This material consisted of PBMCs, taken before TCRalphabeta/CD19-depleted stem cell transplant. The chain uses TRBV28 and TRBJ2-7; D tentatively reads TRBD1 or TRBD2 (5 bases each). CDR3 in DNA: TGTGCCAGCAGTTTATCAGGGAGCTGGAACGAGCAGTACTTC. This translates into CASSLSGSWNEQYF.